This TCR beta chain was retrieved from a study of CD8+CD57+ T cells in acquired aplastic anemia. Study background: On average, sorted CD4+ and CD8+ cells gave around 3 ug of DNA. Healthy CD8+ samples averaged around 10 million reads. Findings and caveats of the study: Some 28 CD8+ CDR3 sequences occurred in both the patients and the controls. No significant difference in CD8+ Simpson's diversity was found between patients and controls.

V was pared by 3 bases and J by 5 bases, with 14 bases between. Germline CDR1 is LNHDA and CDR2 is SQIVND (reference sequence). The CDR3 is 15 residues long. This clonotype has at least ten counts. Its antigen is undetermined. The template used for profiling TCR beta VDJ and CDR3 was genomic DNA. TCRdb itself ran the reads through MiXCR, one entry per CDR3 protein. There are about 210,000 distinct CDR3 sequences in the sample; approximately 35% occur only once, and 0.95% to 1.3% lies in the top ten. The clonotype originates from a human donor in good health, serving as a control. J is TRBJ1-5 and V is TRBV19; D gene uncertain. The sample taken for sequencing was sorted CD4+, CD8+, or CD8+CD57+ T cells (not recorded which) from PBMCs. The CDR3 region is CASSMAGRSDQPQHF. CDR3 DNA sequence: TGTGCCAGTAGTATGGCAGGCCGTTCTGATCAGCCCCAGCATTTT.